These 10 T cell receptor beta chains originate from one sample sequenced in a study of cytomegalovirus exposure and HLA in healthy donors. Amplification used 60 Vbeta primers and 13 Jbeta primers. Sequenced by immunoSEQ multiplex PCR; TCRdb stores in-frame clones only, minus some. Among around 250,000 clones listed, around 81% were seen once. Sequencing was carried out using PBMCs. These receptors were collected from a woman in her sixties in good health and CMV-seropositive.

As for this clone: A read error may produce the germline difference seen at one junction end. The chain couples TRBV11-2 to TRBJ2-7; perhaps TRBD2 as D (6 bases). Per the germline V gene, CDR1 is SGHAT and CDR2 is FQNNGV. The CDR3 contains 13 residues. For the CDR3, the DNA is TGTGCCAGCAGCTTAGATCGGGACTCCCTCTCAGTGTTC. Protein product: CASSLDRDSLSVF.

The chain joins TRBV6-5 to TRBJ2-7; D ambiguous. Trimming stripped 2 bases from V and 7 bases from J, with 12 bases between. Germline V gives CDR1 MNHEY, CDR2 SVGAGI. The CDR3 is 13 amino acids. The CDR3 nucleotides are TGTGCCAGCAGTTACCGGAAGGCGGTGGAGCAGTACTTC. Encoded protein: CASSYRKAVEQYF.

Written as DNA, the CDR3 is TGCGCCAGCAGCCAAGATTCTAACAGGAGATACGAGCAGTACTTC. It yields the protein CASSQDSNRRYEQYF. The chain links TRBV4-1 to TRBJ2-7; D possibly corresponds to TRBD1 (5 bases). This CDR3 is built from 15 residues. From germline, CDR1 is MGHRA and CDR2 YSYEKL. The V end was cut by 0 bases, the J end by 4 bases, with 13 bases between.

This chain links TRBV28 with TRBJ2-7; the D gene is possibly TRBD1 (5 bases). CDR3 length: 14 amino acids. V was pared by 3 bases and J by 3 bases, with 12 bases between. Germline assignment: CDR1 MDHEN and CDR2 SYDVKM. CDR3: CASSFHQDNYEQYF. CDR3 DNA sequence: TGTGCCAGCAGTTTTCATCAGGACAACTACGAGCAGTACTTC.

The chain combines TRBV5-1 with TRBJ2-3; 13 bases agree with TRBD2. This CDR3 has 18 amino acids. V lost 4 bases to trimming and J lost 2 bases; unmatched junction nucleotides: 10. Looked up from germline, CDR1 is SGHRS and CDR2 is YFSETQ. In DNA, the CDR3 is TGCGCCAGCAGCGGGACTAGCGGGACCTACCCTTTCACAGATACGCAGTATTTT. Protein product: CASSGTSGTYPFTDTQYF.

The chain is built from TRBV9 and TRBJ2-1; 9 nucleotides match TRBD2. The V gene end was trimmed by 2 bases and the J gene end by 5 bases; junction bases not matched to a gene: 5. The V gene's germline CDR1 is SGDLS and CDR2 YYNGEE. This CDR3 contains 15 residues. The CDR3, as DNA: TGTGCCAGCAGCGTTAGCGGGAGTAGCAACAATGAGCAGTTCTTC. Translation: CASSVSGSSNNEQFF.

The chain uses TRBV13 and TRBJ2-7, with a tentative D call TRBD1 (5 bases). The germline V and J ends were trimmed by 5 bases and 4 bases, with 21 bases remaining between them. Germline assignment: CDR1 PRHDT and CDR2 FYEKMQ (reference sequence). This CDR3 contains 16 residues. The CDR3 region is CASSPGPDPSLYEQYF. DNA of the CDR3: TGTGCCAGCAGCCCAGGGCCGGACCCCTCCCTTTACGAGCAGTACTTC.

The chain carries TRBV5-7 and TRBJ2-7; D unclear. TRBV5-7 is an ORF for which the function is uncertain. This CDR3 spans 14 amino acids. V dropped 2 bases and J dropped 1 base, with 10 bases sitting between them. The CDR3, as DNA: TGTGCCAGCAGCTTCAACAGCAGTTCCTACGAGCAGTACTTC. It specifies CASSFNSSSYEQYF.

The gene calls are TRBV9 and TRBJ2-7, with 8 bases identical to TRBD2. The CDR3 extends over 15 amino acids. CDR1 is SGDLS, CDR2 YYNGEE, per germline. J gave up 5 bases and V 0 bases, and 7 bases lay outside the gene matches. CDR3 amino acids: CASSVEPSGSHEQYF. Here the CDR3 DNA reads TGTGCCAGCAGCGTAGAACCGAGCGGGAGCCACGAGCAGTACTTC.

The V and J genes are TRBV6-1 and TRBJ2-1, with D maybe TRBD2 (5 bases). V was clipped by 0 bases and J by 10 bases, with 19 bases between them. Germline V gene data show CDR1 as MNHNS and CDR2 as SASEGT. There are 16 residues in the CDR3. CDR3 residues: CASSEAAGSLMVEQFF. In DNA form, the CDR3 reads TGTGCCAGCAGTGAAGCGGCGGGTAGTCTAATGGTAGAGCAGTTCTTC.